This is a list of T cell receptor beta chains from one sample in a study of blood T cell repertoires in COVID-19. Sequenced by immunoSEQ multiplex PCR; TCRdb stores in-frame clones only, minus some. The sample includes about 150,000 clones, 60% to 85% seen only once; the top ten take roughly 15%. Material for sequencing was peripheral blood. These receptor sequences come from a man aged 50 to 59 with acute or convalescent COVID-19. Each CDR3 is given with its conserved first and last residue. Fields, in order: V gene, D gene, J gene, clone size, CDR3 DNA, CDR3 protein. The D gene is left open where the match is weak. Rows give clone size only sometimes, using once, few, many, or a class for an expanded clone.

>TRBV19|TRBD1|TRBJ1-6|.
TGTGCCAGTAGGGACAGGGGCGGTTCACCCCTCCACTTT
CASRDRGGSPLHF
>TRBV11-2|TRBD1|TRBJ1-1|.
TGTGCCAGCAGCTCGTACTACAGGGGTAACACTGAAGCTTTCTTT
CASSSYYRGNTEAFF
>TRBV5-1|.|TRBJ1-2|few
TGCGCCAGCAGCTTGGAGGGGTTCTATGGCTACACCTTC
CASSLEGFYGYTF
>TRBV11-2|.|TRBJ1-1|.
TGTGCCAGCAGCTTGCAGACAGCCTTAGCGAACACTGAAGCTTTCTTT
CASSLQTALANTEAFF
>TRBV15|.|TRBJ2-2|few
TGTGCCACCAGCAGAGATCGTAGCACCGGGGAGCTGTTTTTT
CATSRDRSTGELFF
>TRBV3-1/TRBV3-2|.|TRBJ2-3|.
TGTGCCAGCAGCCAAGAAACTTCCTCCAACACAGATACGCAGTATTTT
CASSQETSSNTDTQYF
>TRBV5-1|.|TRBJ1-1|.
TGCGCCAGCAGCTTGGAATCCGGGAATGCTGAAGCTTTCTTT
CASSLESGNAEAFF
>TRBV12-3/TRBV12-4|.|TRBJ1-2|few
TGTGCCAGCAGGGCCGGGACATATACTGGCTACACCTTC
CASRAGTYTGYTF
>TRBV5-4|TRBD2|TRBJ2-3|.
TGTGCCAGCTCCCCCAGCGGGGATAACACAGATACGCAGTATTTT
CASSPSGDNTDTQYF
>TRBV5-4|TRBD2|TRBJ2-2|few
TGTGCCAGCAGCCAGAGTTGGGGACTAGCGAGTTTTAGGACCGGGGAGCTGTTTTTT
CASSQSWGLASFRTGELFF
>TRBV7-9|.|TRBJ1-5|.
TGTGCCAGCAGCTATGACAGGCCCAATCAGCCCCAGCATTTT
CASSYDRPNQPQHF
>TRBV5-6|.|TRBJ1-2|.
TGTGCCAGCAGCTTTGGTGACGGGAACTATGGCTACACCTTC
CASSFGDGNYGYTF
>TRBV2|TRBD1|TRBJ2-5|.
TGTGCCAGCAGTGCAGAACAGGGGGAAGGAGAGACCCAGTACTTC
CASSAEQGEGETQYF
>TRBV18|TRBD2|TRBJ2-7|once
TGTGCCAGCTCACCTGTCGGGGGGAAGTACGAGCAGTACTTC
CASSPVGGKYEQYF
>TRBV11-2|TRBD1|TRBJ1-1|few
TGTGCCAGCAGCGTCGACAGGGAGAACACTGAAGCTTTCTTT
CASSVDRENTEAFF
>TRBV11-2|.|TRBJ1-5|.
TGTGCCAGCAGCTCCGTTGGGGGCGCGGGTCAGCCCCAGCATTTT
CASSSVGGAGQPQHF
>TRBV12-5|TRBD1|TRBJ1-1|.
TGTGCTAGTGGTTTGGGACAGGGTGGGGCTGAAGCTTTCTTT
CASGLGQGGAEAFF
>TRBV5-8|.|TRBJ1-5|.
TGTGCCAGCAGCCTGCAGGGTTTTAGCAATCAGCCCCAGCATTTT
CASSLQGFSNQPQHF
>TRBV19|.|TRBJ1-5|once
TGTGCCACAAAGAATAAAGGGGGTGGAAGCAATCAGCCCCAGCATTTT
CATKNKGGGSNQPQHF
>TRBV30|TRBD1|TRBJ2-6|.
TGTGCCTCCCTTGACAGGGTCGAATACTCTGGGGCCAACGTCCTGACTTTC
CASLDRVEYSGANVLTF
>TRBV5-6|.|TRBJ1-1|.
TGTGCCAGCAGCTTAAGGGGTCTGGGCACTGAAGCTTTCTTT
CASSLRGLGTEAFF
>TRBV6-4|.|TRBJ1-2|.
TGTGCCAGCAGTGCCCAGGGGACTACTAAAGGTGGCTACACCTTC
CASSAQGTTKGGYTF
>TRBV7-6|.|TRBJ2-1|once
TGTGCCAGCAGCTTAGGGGTCGGGGTGCAGTTCTTC
CASSLGVGVQFF
>TRBV10-2|TRBD1|TRBJ2-1|.
TGCGCCAGCAGTGTCGCAGGGGGCGCCTGGAATGAGCAGTTCTTC
CASSVAGGAWNEQFF
>TRBV18|.|TRBJ1-5|.
TGTGCCAGCTCACCTTCGACAGTAGGTCAGCCCCAGCATTTT
CASSPSTVGQPQHF
>TRBV21-1|.|TRBJ2-2|.
TGTGCCAGCAGCAAACGTGCACAGGGCCCCAGGGTGGGCGGGGAGCTGTTTTTT
CASSKRAQGPRVGGELFF
>TRBV6-5|.|TRBJ1-1|once
TGTGCCAGCAGTTATAGGGGGAACACTGAAGCTTTCTTT
CASSYRGNTEAFF
>TRBV5-5|TRBD1|TRBJ2-7|.
TGTGCCAGCAGCTCCACGGACAGGGTATCCTACGAGCAGTACTTC
CASSSTDRVSYEQYF
>TRBV25-1|.|TRBJ2-5|.
TGTGCCAGCAGTACAGGTACCCCGTTCGGGACCCAGTACTTC
CASSTGTPFGTQYF
>TRBV10-1|TRBD1|TRBJ1-1|.
TGCGCCAGCAGTGATCGCGGACAGGGCATTGAAGCTTTCTTT
CASSDRGQGIEAFF
>TRBV7-8|.|TRBJ1-3|.
TGTGCCAGCAGCGAACAGGATTCGGGAAACACCATATATTTT
CASSEQDSGNTIYF
>TRBV7-3|TRBD1|TRBJ1-2|.
TGTGCCAGCAGCTCGGACAGGGGCCAGTGGGAGTATGGCTACACCTTC
CASSSDRGQWEYGYTF
>TRBV6-5|.|TRBJ1-2|few
TGTGCCAGCAGTGACTCAGGAGTTTATGGCTACACCTTC
CASSDSGVYGYTF
>TRBV5-4|.|TRBJ1-2|.
TGTGCCAGCAGCTTGGTTGCCAGGGGAGGGTATGGCTACACCTTC
CASSLVARGGYGYTF
>TRBV5-4|TRBD2|TRBJ2-1|few
TGTGCCAGCAGCTTGCTAGCGGGGGGAGTCAATGAGCAGTTCTTC
CASSLLAGGVNEQFF
>TRBV5-4|TRBD1|TRBJ1-1|.
TGTGCCAGCAGCTTCGGACAGGGGTCCACTGAAGCTTTCTTT
CASSFGQGSTEAFF
>TRBV15|TRBD1|TRBJ1-1|.
TGTGCCACCAGCAGTGGGGACAGTGAAGCTTTCTTT
CATSSGDSEAFF
>TRBV10-1|TRBD2|TRBJ2-3|.
TGCGCCAGCAGTCGGACTAGCGGGGGGCCAGATACGCAGTATTTT
CASSRTSGGPDTQYF
>TRBV7-8|.|TRBJ2-2|few
TGTGCCAGCAGCTTAGTTGGGGCAGGGCTGTACGGGGAGCTGTTTTTT
CASSLVGAGLYGELFF
>TRBV2|.|TRBJ2-3|.
TGTGCCAGCAGTGAATGGGGACAAAGCACAGATACGCAGTATTTT
CASSEWGQSTDTQYF
>TRBV7-6|TRBD2|TRBJ2-5|.
TGTGCCAGCAGCTTAGATCCCCAGCGGGGGTACCAAGAGACCCAGTACTTC
CASSLDPQRGYQETQYF
>TRBV7-6|TRBD2|TRBJ2-3|.
TGTGCCAGCAGCTTAGAGTCTAGCGGGGGGGTAGTTCGCGGTACGCAGTATTTT
CASSLESSGGVVRGTQYF
>TRBV5-6|.|TRBJ1-2|few
TGTGCCAGCAGCTTGAACAGGATTCTCTATGGCTACACCTTC
CASSLNRILYGYTF
>TRBV18|TRBD1|TRBJ1-5|.
TGTGCCAGCTCACCATCACCGACAGGGGGGGGTCAGCCCCAGCATTTT
CASSPSPTGGGQPQHF
>TRBV2|.|TRBJ1-5|.
TGTGCCAGCAGTGCGGACAAAAGCAATCAGCCCCAGCATTTT
CASSADKSNQPQHF
>TRBV7-3|.|TRBJ1-1|.
TGTGCCAGCAGCTTATTAAGGGGTAGCACTGAAGCTTTCTTT
CASSLLRGSTEAFF
>TRBV18|.|TRBJ2-1|.
TGTGCCAGCTCACTTCTTACAGGGTTTCGGGATGAGCAGTTCTTC
CASSLLTGFRDEQFF
>TRBV7-6|.|TRBJ2-2|.
TGTGCCAGCAGCTGGTGGGGGGGGCCCGACACCGGGGAGCTGTTTTTT
CASSWWGGPDTGELFF
>TRBV3-1/TRBV3-2|.|TRBJ1-2|.
TGTGCCAGCAGCCAAGGCAGGGACTATGGCTACACCTTC
CASSQGRDYGYTF
>TRBV5-1|.|TRBJ2-5|.
TGCGCCAGCAGCTCAGCGGGTCTAGAGACCCAGTACTTC
CASSSAGLETQYF
>TRBV29-1|.|TRBJ1-1|.
TGCAGCGTCCTGACAGATTTGAACACTGAAGCTTTCTTT
CSVLTDLNTEAFF
>TRBV9|.|TRBJ2-2|.
TGTGCCAGCAGACCTTTTGGGGCTGGCCCCGGGGAGCTGTTTTTT
CASRPFGAGPGELFF
>TRBV29-1|.|TRBJ1-1|.
TGCAGCGTTGGGCAGAACACTGAAGCTTTCTTT
CSVGQNTEAFF
>TRBV4-2|TRBD2|TRBJ2-5|.
TGTGCCAGCAGCCAACAAGCGGGAGAAGAGACCCAGTACTTC
CASSQQAGEETQYF
>TRBV7-9|TRBD2|TRBJ2-3|few
TGTGCCAGCAGCTTAGTTGAAGCGGGGGGAGGAGATACGCAGTATTTT
CASSLVEAGGGDTQYF